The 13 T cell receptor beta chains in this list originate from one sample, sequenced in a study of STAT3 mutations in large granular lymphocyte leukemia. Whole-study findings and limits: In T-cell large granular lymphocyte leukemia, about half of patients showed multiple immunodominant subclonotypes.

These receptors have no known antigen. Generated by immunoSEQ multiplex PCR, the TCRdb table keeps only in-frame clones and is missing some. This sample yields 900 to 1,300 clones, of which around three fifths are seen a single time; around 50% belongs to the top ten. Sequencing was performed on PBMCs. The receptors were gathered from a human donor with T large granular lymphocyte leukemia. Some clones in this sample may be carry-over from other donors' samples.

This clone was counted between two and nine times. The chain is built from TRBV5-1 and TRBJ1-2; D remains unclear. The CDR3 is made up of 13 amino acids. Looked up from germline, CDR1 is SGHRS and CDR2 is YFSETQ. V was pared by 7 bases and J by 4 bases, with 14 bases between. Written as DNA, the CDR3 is TGCGCCAGCCACGTTCGAAAGACCTATGGCTACACCTTC. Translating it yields CASHVRKTYGYTF.

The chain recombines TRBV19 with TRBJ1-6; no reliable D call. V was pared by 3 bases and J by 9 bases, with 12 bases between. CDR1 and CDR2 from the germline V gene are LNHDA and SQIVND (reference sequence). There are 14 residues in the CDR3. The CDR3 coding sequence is TGTGCCAGTAGTATTCGGGTTTTGAGTTCACCCCTCCACTTT. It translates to CASSIRVLSSPLHF.

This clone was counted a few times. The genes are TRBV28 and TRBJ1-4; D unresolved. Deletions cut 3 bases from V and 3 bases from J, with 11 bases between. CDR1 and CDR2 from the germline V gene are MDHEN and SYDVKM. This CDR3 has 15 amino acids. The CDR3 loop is CASSFSGGPNEKLFF. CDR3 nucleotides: TGTGCCAGCAGTTTTAGTGGAGGGCCTAATGAAAAACTGTTTTTT.

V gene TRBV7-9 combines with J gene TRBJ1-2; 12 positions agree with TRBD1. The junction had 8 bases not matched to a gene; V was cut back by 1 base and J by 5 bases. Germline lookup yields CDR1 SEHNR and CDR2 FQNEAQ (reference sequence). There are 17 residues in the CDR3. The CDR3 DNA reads TGTGCCAGCAGCTTAGGCGGGACAGGGGGCGCGGATTATGGCTACACCTTC. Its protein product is CASSLGGTGGADYGYTF.

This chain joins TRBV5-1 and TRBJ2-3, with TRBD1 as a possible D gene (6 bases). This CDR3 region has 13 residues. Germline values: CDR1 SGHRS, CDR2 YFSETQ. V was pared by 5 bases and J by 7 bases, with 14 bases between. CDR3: CASSEPGHNTQYF. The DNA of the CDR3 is TGCGCCAGCAGTGAACCGGGACACAATACGCAGTATTTT. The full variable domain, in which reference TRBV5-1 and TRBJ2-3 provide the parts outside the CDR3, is KAGVTQTPRYLIKTRGQQVTLSCSPISGHRSVSWYQQTPGQGLQFLFEYFSETQRNKGNFPGRFSGRQFSNSRSEMNVSTLELGDSALYLCASSEPGHNTQYFGPGTRLTVL.

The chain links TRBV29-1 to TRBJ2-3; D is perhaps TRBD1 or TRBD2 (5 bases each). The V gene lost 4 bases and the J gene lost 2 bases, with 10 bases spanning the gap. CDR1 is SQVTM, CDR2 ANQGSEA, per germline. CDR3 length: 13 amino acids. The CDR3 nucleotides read TGCAGCGTTGCGGGACGGTACACAGATACGCAGTATTTT. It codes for CSVAGRYTDTQYF.

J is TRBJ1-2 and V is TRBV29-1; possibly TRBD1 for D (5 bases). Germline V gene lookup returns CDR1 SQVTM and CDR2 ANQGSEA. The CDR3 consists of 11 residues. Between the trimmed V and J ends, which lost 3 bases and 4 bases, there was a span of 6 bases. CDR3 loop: CSVDDSYGYTF. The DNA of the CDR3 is TGCAGCGTTGACGACAGCTATGGCTACACCTTC.

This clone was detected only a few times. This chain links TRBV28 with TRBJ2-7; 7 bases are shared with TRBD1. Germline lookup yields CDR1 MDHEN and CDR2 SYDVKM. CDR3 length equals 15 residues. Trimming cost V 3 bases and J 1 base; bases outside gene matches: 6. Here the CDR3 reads CASSFRGKRSYEQYF. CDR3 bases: TGTGCCAGCAGTTTCAGGGGGAAGAGATCCTACGAGCAGTACTTC. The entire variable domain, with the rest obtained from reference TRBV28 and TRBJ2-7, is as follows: DVKVTQSSRYLVKRTGEKVFLECVQDMDHENMFWYRQDPGLGLRLIYFSYDVKMKEKGDIPEGYSVSREKKERFSLILESASTNQTSMYLCASSFRGKRSYEQYFGPGTRLTVT.

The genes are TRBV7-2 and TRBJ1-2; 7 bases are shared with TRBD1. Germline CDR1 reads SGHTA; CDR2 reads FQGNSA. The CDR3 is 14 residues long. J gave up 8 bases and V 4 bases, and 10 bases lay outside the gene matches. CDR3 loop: CASSSYPTGKGYTF. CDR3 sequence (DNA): TGTGCCAGCAGCTCGTATCCGACAGGGAAGGGCTACACCTTC.

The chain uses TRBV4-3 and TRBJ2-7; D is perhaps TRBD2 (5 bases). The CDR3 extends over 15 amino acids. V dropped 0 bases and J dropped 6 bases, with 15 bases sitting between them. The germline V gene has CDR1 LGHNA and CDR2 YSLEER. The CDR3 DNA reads TGCGCCAGCAGCCAAGACGCGGGCGCCTACTCCGAGCAGTACTTC. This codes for CASSQDAGAYSEQYF.

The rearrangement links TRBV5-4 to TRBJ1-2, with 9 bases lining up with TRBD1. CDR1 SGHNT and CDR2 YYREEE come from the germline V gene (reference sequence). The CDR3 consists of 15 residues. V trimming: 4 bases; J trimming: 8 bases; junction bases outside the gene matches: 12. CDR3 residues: CASSAYITGGRGYTF. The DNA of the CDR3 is TGTGCCAGCAGCGCTTACATTACAGGGGGCCGGGGCTACACCTTC. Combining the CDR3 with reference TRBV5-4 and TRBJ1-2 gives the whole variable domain ETGVTQSPTHLIKTRGQQVTLRCSSQSGHNTVSWYQQALGQGPQFIFQYYREEENGRGNFPPRFSGLQFPNYSSELNVNALELDDSALYLCASSAYITGGRGYTFGSGTRLTVV.

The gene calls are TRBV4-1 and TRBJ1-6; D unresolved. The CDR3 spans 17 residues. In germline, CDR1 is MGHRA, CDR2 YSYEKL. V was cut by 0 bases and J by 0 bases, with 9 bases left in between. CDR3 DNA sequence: TGCGCCAGCAGCCAAGAACCCCTGAGCTCCTATAATTCACCCCTCCACTTT. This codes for CASSQEPLSSYNSPLHF.

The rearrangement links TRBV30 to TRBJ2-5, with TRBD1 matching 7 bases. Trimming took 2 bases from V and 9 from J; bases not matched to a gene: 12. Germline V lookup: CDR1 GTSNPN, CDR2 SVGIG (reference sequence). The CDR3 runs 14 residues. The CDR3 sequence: CAWSTAGTEGAQYF. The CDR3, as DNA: TGTGCCTGGAGTACCGCCGGGACAGAAGGGGCCCAGTACTTC. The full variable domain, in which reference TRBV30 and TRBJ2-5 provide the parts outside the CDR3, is SQTIHQWPATLVQPVGSPLSLECTVEGTSNPNLYWYRQAAGRGLQLLFYSVGIGQISSEVPQNLSASRPQDRQFILSSKKLLLSDSGFYLCAWSTAGTEGAQYFGPGTRLLVL.